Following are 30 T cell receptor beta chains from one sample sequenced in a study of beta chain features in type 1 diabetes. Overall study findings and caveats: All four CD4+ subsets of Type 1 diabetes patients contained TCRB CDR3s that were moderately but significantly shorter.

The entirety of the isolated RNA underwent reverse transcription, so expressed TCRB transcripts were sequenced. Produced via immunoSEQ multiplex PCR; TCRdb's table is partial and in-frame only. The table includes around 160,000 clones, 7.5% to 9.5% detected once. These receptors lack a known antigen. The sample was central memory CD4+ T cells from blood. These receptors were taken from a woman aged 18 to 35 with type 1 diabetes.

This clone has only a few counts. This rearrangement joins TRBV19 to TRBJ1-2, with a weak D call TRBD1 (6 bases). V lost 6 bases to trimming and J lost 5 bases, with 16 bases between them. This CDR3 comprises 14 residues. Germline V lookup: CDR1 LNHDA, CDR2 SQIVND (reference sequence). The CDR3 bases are TGTGCCAGTAGCATGGCCGACAGGCTATATGGCTACACCTTC. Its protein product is CASSMADRLYGYTF.

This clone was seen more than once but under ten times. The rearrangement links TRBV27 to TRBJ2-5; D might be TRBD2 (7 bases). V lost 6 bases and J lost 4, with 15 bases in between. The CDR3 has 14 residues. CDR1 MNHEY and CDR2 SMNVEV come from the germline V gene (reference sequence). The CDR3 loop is CASRGVGGRETQYF. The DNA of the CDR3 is TGTGCCAGCAGGGGGGTCGGGGGGCGAGAGACCCAGTACTTC.

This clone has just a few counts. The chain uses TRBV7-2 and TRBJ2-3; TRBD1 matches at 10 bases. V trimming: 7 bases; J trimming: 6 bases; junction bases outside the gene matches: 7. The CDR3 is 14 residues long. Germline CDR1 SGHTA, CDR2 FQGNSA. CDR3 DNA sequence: TGTGCCAGCACCGGAGGGACAGGGGTCGATACGCAGTATTTT. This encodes CASTGGTGVDTQYF.

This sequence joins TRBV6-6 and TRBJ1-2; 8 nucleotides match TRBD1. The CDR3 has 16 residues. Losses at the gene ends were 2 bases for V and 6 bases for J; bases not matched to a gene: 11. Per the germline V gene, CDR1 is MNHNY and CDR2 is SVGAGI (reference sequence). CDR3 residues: CASSYSAPTGEHGYTF. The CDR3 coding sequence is TGTGCCAGCAGTTACAGTGCCCCGACAGGGGAGCATGGCTACACCTTC.

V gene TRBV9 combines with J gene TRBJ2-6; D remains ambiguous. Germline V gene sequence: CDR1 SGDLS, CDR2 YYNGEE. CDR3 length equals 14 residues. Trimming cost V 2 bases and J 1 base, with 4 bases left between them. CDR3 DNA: TGTGCCAGCAGCGTCATGTCTGGGGCCAACGTCCTGACTTTC. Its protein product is CASSVMSGANVLTF.

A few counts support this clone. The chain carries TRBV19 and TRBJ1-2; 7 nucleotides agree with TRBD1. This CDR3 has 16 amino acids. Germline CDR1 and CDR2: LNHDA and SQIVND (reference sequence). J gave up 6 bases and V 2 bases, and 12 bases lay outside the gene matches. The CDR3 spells CASSISSGTDSNGYTF. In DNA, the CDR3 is TGTGCCAGTAGTATATCCTCCGGGACAGATTCGAATGGCTACACCTTC.

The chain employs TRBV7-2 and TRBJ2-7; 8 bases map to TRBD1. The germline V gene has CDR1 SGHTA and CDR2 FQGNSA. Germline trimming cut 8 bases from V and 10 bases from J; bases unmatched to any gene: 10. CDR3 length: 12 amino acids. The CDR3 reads CASGGQANAQYF. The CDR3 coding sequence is TGTGCCAGCGGGGGACAGGCTAACGCTCAGTACTTC.

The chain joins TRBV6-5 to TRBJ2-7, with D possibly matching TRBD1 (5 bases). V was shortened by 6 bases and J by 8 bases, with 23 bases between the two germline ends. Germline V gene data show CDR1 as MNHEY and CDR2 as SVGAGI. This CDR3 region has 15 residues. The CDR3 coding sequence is TGTGCCAGCAGAGGACGGGCCCAGAAAGGGGTTAAGCAGTACTTC. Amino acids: CASRGRAQKGVKQYF.

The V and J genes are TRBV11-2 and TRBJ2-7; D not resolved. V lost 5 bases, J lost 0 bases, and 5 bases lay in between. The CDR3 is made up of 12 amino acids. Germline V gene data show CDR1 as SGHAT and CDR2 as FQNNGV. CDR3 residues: CASSPSSYEQYF. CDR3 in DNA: TGTGCCAGCAGCCCGAGCTCCTACGAGCAGTACTTC.

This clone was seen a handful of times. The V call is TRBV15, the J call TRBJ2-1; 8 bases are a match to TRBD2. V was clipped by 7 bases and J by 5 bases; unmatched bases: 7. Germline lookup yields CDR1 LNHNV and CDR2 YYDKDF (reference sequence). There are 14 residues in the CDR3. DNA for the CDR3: TGTGCCACCAACCGGGGGGGCCCCCACAATGAGCAGTTCTTC. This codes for CATNRGGPHNEQFF.

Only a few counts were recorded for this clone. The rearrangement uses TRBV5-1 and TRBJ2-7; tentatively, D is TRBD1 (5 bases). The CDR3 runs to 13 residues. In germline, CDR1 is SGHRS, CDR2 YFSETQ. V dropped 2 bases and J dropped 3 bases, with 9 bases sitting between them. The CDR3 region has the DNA TGCGCCAGCAGCTTTGGAGACAGCTACGAGCAGTACTTC. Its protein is CASSFGDSYEQYF.

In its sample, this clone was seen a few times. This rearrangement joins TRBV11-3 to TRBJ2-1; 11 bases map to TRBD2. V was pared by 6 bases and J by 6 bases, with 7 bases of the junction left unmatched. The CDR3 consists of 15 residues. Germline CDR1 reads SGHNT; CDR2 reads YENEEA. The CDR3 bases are TGTGCCAGCAGGAGAACTAGCGGGAGTGGCAATGAGCAGTTCTTC. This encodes CASRRTSGSGNEQFF.

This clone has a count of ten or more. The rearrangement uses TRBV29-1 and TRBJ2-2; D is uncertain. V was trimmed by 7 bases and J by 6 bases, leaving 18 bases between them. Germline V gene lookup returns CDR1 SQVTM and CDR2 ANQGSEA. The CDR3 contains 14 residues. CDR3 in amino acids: CSAQGVVWSGELFF. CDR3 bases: TGCAGCGCACAAGGAGTAGTTTGGTCCGGGGAGCTGTTTTTT.

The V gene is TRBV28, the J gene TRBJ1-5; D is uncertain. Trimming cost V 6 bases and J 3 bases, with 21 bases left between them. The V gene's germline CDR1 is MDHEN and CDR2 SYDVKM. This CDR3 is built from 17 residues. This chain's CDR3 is CASRPVLAGPDNQPQHF. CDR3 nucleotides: TGTGCCAGCAGGCCCGTCCTAGCCGGGCCAGACAATCAGCCCCAGCATTTT.

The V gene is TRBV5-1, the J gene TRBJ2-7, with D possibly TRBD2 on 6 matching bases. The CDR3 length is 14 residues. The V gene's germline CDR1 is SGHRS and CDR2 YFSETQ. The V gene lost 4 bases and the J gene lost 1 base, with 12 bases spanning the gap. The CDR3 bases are TGCGCCAGCAGCCTGGGACGGGAGTCCTACGAGCAGTACTTC. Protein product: CASSLGRESYEQYF.

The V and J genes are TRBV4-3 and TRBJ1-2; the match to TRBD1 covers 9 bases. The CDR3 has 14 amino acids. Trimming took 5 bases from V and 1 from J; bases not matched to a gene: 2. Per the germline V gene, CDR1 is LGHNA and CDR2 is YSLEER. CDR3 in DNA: TGCGCCAGCAGCTCGACAGGGGGTAACTATGGCTACACCTTC. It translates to CASSSTGGNYGYTF.

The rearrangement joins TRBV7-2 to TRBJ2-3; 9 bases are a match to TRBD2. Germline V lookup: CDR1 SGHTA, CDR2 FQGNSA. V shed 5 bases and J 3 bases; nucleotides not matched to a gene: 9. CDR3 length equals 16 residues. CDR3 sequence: CASSPHSGGQTDTQYF. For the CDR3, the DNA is TGTGCCAGCAGCCCCCATAGCGGGGGTCAAACAGATACGCAGTATTTT. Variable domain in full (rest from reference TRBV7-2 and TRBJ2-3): GAGVSQSPSNKVTEKGKDVELRCDPISGHTALYWYRQSLGQGLEFLIYFQGNSAPDKSGLPSDRFSAERTGGSVSTLTIQRTQQEDSAVYLCASSPHSGGQTDTQYFGPGTRLTVL.

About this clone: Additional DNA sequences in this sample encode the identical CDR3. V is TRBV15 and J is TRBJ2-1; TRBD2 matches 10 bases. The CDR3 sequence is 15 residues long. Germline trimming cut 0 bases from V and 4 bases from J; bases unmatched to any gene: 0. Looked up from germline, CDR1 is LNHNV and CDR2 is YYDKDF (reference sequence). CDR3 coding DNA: TGTGCCACCAGCAGAGAAGCGGGGGGGTACAATGAGCAGTTCTTC. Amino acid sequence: CATSREAGGYNEQFF. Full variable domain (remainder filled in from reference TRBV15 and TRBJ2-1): DAMVIQNPRYQVTQFGKPVTLSCSQTLNHNVMYWYQQKSSQAPKLLFHYYDKDFNNEADTPDNFQSRRPNTSFCFLDIRSPGLGDTAMYLCATSREAGGYNEQFFGPGTRLTVL.

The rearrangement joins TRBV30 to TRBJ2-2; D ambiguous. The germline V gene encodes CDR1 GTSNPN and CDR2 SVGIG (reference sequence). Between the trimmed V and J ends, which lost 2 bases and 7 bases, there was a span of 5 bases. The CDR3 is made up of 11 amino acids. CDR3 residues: CAWSLGGELFF. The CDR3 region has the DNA TGTGCCTGGAGTCTCGGCGGGGAGCTGTTTTTT. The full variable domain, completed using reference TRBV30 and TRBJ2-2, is SQTIHQWPATLVQPVGSPLSLECTVEGTSNPNLYWYRQAAGRGLQLLFYSVGIGQISSEVPQNLSASRPQDRQFILSSKKLLLSDSGFYLCAWSLGGELFFGEGSRLTVL.

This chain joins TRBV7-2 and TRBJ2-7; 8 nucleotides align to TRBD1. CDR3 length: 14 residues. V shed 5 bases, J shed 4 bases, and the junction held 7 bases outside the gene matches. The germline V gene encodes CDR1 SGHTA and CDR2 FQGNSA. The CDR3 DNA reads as TGTGCCAGCAGCCGCGGACAGGGAGGATACGAGCAGTACTTC. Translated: CASSRGQGGYEQYF.

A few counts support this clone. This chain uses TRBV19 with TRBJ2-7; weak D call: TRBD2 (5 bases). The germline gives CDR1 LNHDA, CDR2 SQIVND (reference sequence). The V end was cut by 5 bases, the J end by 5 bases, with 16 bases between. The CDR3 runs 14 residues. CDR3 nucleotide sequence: TGTGCCAGTAGTTCCCCGGTAGCGAAGGACGAGCAGTACTTC. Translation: CASSSPVAKDEQYF.

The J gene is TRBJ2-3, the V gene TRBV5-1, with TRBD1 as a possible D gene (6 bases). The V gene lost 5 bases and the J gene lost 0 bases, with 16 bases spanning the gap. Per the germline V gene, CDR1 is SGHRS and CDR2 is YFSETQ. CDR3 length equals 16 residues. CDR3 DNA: TGCGCCAGCAGTCCCGGACAGTTCTTTAGCACAGATACGCAGTATTTT. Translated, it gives CASSPGQFFSTDTQYF.

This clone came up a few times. The CDR3 coding sequence is TGCAGTGCCCACGGGAACACTGAAGCTTTCTTT. Translation: CSAHGNTEAFF. The chain is built from TRBV20-1 and TRBJ1-1; D gene ambiguous. Germline V lookup: CDR1 DFQATT, CDR2 SNEGSKA (reference sequence). This CDR3 has 11 residues. Between the trimmed V and J ends, which lost 6 bases and 1 base, there was a span of 6 bases.

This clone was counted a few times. The CDR3 protein is CASSLDLAANEQFF. CDR3 DNA sequence: TGTGCCAGCAGCTTAGATCTAGCGGCCAATGAGCAGTTCTTC. This chain uses TRBV11-2 with TRBJ2-1; TRBD2 matches at 7 bases. Germline-derived CDR1 and CDR2 are SGHAT and FQNNGV. The CDR3 consists of 14 residues. Trimming took 0 bases from V and 6 from J; bases not matched to a gene: 2.

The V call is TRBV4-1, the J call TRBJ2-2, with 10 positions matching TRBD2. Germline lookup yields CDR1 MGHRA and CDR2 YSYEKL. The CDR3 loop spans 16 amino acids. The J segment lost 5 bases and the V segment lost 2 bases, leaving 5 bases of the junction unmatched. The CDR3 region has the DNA TGCGCCAGCAGCCAACTCTTAGCGGGGGGTACCGGGGAGCTGTTTTTT. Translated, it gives CASSQLLAGGTGELFF.

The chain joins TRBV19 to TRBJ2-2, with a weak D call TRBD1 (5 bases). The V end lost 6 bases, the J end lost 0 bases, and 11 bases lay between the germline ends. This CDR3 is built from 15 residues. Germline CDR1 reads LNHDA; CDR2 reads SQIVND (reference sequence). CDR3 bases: TGTGCCAGTAGCGGACACCGCGCGAACACCGGGGAGCTGTTTTTT. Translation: CASSGHRANTGELFF.

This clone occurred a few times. CDR3 sequence reads: CAIGERDEQFF. The CDR3 region has the DNA TGTGCCATTGGGGAGAGGGATGAGCAGTTCTTC. The chain couples TRBV28 to TRBJ2-1; maybe TRBD2 (5 bases). Trimming removed 10 bases at V and 8 bases at J, with 12 bases between. The CDR3 totals 11 residues. Germline CDR1 reads MDHEN; CDR2 reads SYDVKM.

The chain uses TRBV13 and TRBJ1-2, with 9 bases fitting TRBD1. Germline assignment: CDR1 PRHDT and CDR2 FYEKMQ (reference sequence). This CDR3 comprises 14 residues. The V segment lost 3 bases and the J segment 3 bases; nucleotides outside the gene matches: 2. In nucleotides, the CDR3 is TGTGCCAGCAGCTTCCGGGACAGGGACTATGGCTACACCTTC. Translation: CASSFRDRDYGYTF.

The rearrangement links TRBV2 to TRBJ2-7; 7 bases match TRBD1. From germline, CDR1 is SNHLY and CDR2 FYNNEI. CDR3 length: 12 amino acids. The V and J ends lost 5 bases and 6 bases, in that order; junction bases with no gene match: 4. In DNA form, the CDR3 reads TGTGCCAGCAGTACAGGGGTGGGCGAGCAGTACTTC. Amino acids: CASSTGVGEQYF.

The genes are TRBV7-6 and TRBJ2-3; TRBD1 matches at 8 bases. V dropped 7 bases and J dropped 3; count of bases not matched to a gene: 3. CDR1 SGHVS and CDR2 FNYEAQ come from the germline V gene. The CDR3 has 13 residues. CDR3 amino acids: CASNGQGTDTQYF. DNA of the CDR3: TGTGCCAGCAACGGACAGGGAACAGATACGCAGTATTTT.